This TCR beta chain came from a study of glioma-infiltrating T cells. As regards this clonotype: Its target is not known.

V lost 0 bases, J lost 2 bases, and 2 bases stayed unmatched. This CDR3 comprises 15 residues. Germline V gene lookup returns CDR1 MGHRA and CDR2 YSYEKL. Amplification of TCR alpha and beta CDR3 regions from RNA used iRepertoire nested multiplex PCR. Input was roughly 95-450 ng of tissue mRNA or PBMC total RNA. Each CDR3 protein gets one entry after TCRdb re-called the multiplex PCR reads with MiXCR. The sample comprises about 140,000 distinct CDR3 sequences, about 39% of which are singletons, and about 18% rests with the top ten. Study results and limitations: Very few CDR3 sequences were shared between tissue and blood.

This clonotype originated in a human donor with low-grade glioma or glioblastoma, undergoing nonglioma brain surgery, or in good health (not recorded which). Source material: glioma tissue, nonneoplastic brain tissue, or PBMCs (not recorded which). V is TRBV4-1 and J is TRBJ2-3; 7 nucleotides match TRBD2. CDR3: CASSQEGTITDTQYF. The CDR3 nucleotides are TGCGCCAGCAGCCAAGAAGGGACTATCACAGATACGCAGTATTTT.